The rows below give T cell receptor beta chains drawn from one sample of a study of response to subunit inactivated influenza vaccine. TCRdb analysed the RT-PCR reads with MiXCR anew, one entry per CDR3 protein. The sample holds around 170,000 distinct CDR3 sequences; roughly 10% are singletons and the top ten take roughly a third. This material consisted of CD8+ T cells sorted from PBMCs, taken less than 30 months after vaccination. The origin of the receptors is a man between 50 and 70 years old who received an inactivated influenza vaccine. The CDR3 runs from the conserved cysteine through the conserved F or W. A D gene is named only where the DNA matches it firmly. Clone size is stated in some rows and not others, as once, few, many or a class when expanded.

15	TRBV6-1	TRBJ2-1	.	.	CASTRRGTAYNEQFF	TGTGCCAGCACCCGTCGGGGGACGGCCTACAATGAGCAGTTCTTC
14	TRBV25-1	TRBJ2-1	.	.	CASSESPRGNEQFF	TGTGCCAGCAGTGAATCCCCCAGAGGCAATGAGCAGTTCTTC
12	TRBV7-2	TRBJ1-2	.	.	CASSSTWTAYTF	TGTGCCAGCAGCTCAACATGGACAGCCTACACCTTC
12	TRBV6-5	TRBJ2-7	.	.	CASTSFSYEQYF	TGTGCCAGCACTAGTTTCTCCTACGAGCAGTACTTC
13	TRBV19	TRBJ1-5	.	.	CASSIAENQPQHF	TGTGCCAGTAGTATAGCAGAGAATCAGCCCCAGCATTTT
14	TRBV29-1	TRBJ1-2	TRBD1	.	CSVPRTGESYGYTF	TGCAGCGTCCCTAGGACAGGGGAAAGCTATGGCTACACCTTC
16	TRBV20-1	TRBJ2-1	TRBD2	.	CSARTLSGGRYNEQFF	TGCAGTGCTAGAACACTTAGCGGGGGCCGCTACAATGAGCAGTTCTTC
14	TRBV7-6	TRBJ2-7	TRBD1	.	CASSSRDSSYEQYF	TGTGCCAGCAGCAGCCGGGACAGCTCCTACGAGCAGTACTTC
15	TRBV20-1	TRBJ2-5	TRBD1	.	CSASWGQGVRETQYF	TGCAGTGCTAGCTGGGGTCAGGGGGTGAGGGAGACCCAGTACTTC
12	TRBV20-1	TRBJ2-1	.	few	CSAEPLYNEQFF	TGCAGTGCGGAACCGCTCTACAATGAGCAGTTCTTC
13	TRBV20-1	TRBJ2-7	.	.	CSASVVASYEQYF	TGCAGTGCTAGTGTCGTGGCGTCCTACGAGCAGTACTTC
13	TRBV9	TRBJ2-7	.	.	CASSGGSGYEQYF	TGTGCCAGCAGCGGAGGAAGTGGGTACGAGCAGTACTTC
15	TRBV6-1	TRBJ2-1	TRBD1	many	CASSSGTGGSYEQFF	TGTGCCAGCAGCTCCGGGACAGGGGGCAGTTATGAGCAGTTCTTC
17	TRBV20-1	TRBJ2-7	.	few	CSARARGEGAWGYEQYF	TGCAGTGCTAGAGCTCGGGGGGAGGGGGCGTGGGGCTACGAGCAGTACTTC
15	TRBV20-1	TRBJ2-7	TRBD1	few	CSARAPGQGKGEQYF	TGCAGTGCTAGAGCACCGGGACAGGGGAAGGGGGAGCAGTACTTC
17	TRBV6-2/TRBV6-3	TRBJ2-2	.	few	CASSHPGLMENTGELFF	TGTGCCAGCAGCCACCCAGGACTTATGGAAAACACCGGGGAGCTGTTTTTT
17	TRBV7-9	TRBJ2-6	.	.	CASSLVDVVTGANVLTF	TGTGCCAGCAGCCTAGTGGACGTCGTAACTGGGGCCAACGTCCTGACTTTC
10	TRBV20-1	TRBJ2-1	.	.	CSATYREQFF	TGCAGTGCAACGTACAGGGAGCAGTTCTTC
12	TRBV12-3/TRBV12-4	TRBJ2-3	.	.	CASSYLTDTQYF	TGTGCCAGCAGTTACTTGACAGATACGCAGTATTTT
15	TRBV6-5	TRBJ2-3	TRBD2	few	CASSYMGEGPPTQYF	TGTGCCAGCAGTTACATGGGGGAGGGCCCCCCTACGCAGTATTTT
13	TRBV25-1	TRBJ2-3	.	few	CASSYRSTDTQYF	TGTGCCAGCAGTTACCGGAGCACAGATACGCAGTATTTT
15	TRBV6-5	TRBJ2-2	.	.	CASSFTAVNTGELFF	TGTGCCAGCAGTTTCACAGCGGTGAACACCGGGGAGCTGTTTTTT
11	TRBV6-2/TRBV6-3	TRBJ1-6	.	.	CASSSDSPLHF	TGTGCCAGCAGTTCGGACTCACCCCTCCACTTT
14	TRBV12-3/TRBV12-4	TRBJ2-7	TRBD2	few	CASSLLGTNYEQYF	TGTGCCAGCAGTTTGTTAGGGACTAACTACGAGCAGTACTTC
14	TRBV10-3	TRBJ2-7	TRBD1	many	CAISETGGIYEQYF	TGTGCCATCAGTGAGACAGGGGGGATCTACGAGCAGTACTTC
14	TRBV20-1	TRBJ2-1	TRBD2	.	CSASLAGSYNEQFF	TGCAGTGCTAGCCTAGCGGGATCCTACAATGAGCAGTTCTTC
15	TRBV5-1	TRBJ1-3	.	.	CASSLAGSSGNTIYF	TGCGCCAGCAGCTTGGCCGGGAGCTCTGGAAACACCATATATTTT
15	TRBV4-3	TRBJ2-1	.	few	CASSQVEGTLNEQFF	TGCGCCAGCAGCCAAGTGGAGGGAACGCTTAATGAGCAGTTCTTC
12	TRBV30	TRBJ2-5	.	few	CAWSRDAETQYF	TGTGCCTGGAGCCGGGACGCAGAGACCCAGTACTTC
16	TRBV6-1	TRBJ2-1	TRBD2	few	CASKRTSGSSYNEQFF	TGTGCCAGCAAACGGACTAGCGGGAGCTCCTACAATGAGCAGTTCTTC
14	TRBV19	TRBJ2-1	TRBD2	few	CASSVSGRANEQFF	TGTGCCAGTAGTGTAAGCGGGAGGGCGAATGAGCAGTTCTTC
15	TRBV18	TRBJ2-5	TRBD1	many	CASSPRDRFQETQYF	TGTGCCAGCTCACCACGGGACAGGTTCCAAGAGACCCAGTACTTC
14	TRBV7-6	TRBJ2-2	.	.	CASSLEFNTGELFF	TGTGCCAGCAGCTTAGAGTTCAACACCGGGGAGCTGTTTTTT
14	TRBV5-1	TRBJ2-5	TRBD1	few	CASSRAGTEETQYF	TGCGCCAGCAGCAGGGCCGGGACAGAAGAGACCCAGTACTTC
19	TRBV28	TRBJ2-2	.	.	CASSLGRDTLNANTGELFF	TGTGCCAGCAGTTTGGGGAGGGACACACTCAACGCGAACACCGGGGAGCTGTTTTTT
15	TRBV4-1	TRBJ1-2	TRBD1	.	CASSQGTGIVSGYTF	TGCGCCAGCAGCCAGGGGACAGGGATTGTCTCTGGCTACACCTTC
14	TRBV6-5	TRBJ1-1	.	.	CASSHPTGHTEAFF	TGTGCCAGCAGTCACCCTACAGGGCACACTGAAGCTTTCTTT
13	TRBV7-9	TRBJ1-1	.	few	CASSPRDRTEAFF	TGTGCCAGCAGCCCTAGGGATCGGACTGAAGCTTTCTTT
14	TRBV5-1	TRBJ1-2	TRBD1	few	CASSFPGQDYGYTF	TGCGCCAGCAGCTTCCCGGGACAGGATTATGGCTACACCTTC
14	TRBV24-1	TRBJ2-2	.	many	CATSDVGSTGELFF	TGTGCCACCAGTGACGTGGGAAGCACCGGGGAGCTGTTTTTT
15	TRBV20-1	TRBJ2-7	TRBD2	many	CSARDRLAGDYEQYF	TGCAGTGCTAGAGACCGACTAGCGGGTGATTACGAGCAGTACTTC
16	TRBV3-1	TRBJ2-2	TRBD2	few	CASSQAGTSAIRQLFF	TGTGCCAGCAGCCAGGCCGGGACTAGCGCAATAAGGCAGCTGTTTTTT
13	TRBV20-1	TRBJ2-7	.	few	CSARDGQSYEQYF	TGCAGTGCTAGAGATGGACAGAGCTACGAGCAGTACTTC
15	TRBV7-6	TRBJ1-4	.	many	CASSLGAATNEKLFF	TGTGCCAGCAGCTTAGGGGCAGCAACTAATGAAAAACTGTTTTTT
16	TRBV9	TRBJ2-1	.	.	CASSVVGGDFYNEKFF	TGTGCCAGCAGCGTAGTGGGGGGCGACTTTTACAATGAGAAGTTCTTC
15	TRBV5-1	TRBJ2-7	TRBD1	many	CASSPWDRGSYEQYF	TGCGCCAGCAGCCCATGGGACAGGGGATCCTACGAGCAGTACTTC
13	TRBV27	TRBJ2-7	.	many	CASSFLDSYEQYF	TGTGCCAGCAGTTTTCTAGACTCCTACGAGCAGTACTTC
16	TRBV15	TRBJ1-1	.	few	CATSRIRVGGLTEAFF	TGTGCCACCAGCAGAATCCGGGTGGGAGGCCTCACTGAAGCTTTCTTT